This entry describes one TCR beta chain. This is likely a read error, given that the CDR3 carries no conserved phenylalanine or tryptophan at its end. The sample originates from a study of metastatic and nonmetastatic thyroid tumors. TCRdb reanalyzed the PCR reads with MiXCR. The sample has more than 13,000 clones, over 25% seen once. All patients were treatment-naive before thyroid surgery. The CDR3 is made up of 15 amino acids. Germline V gene data show CDR1 as SGHTA and CDR2 as FQGTGA. The clonotype was recovered from a male donor with papillary thyroid cancer or a benign thyroid nodule (not recorded which). Some clones in this sample may be carry-over from other donors' samples. The specimen was tumor tissue. This sequence joins TRBV7-3 and TRBJ2-1; 7 bases line up with TRBD1. DNA for the CDR3: TGTTCCAGCAGCTTAAGACAGGGAACCCAAAATGAGCAGTTCTGC. Protein sequence: CSSSLRQGTQNEQFC.